Listed here are 25 T cell receptor beta chains from one sample, sequenced in a study of blood T cell repertoires in COVID-19. Assay: immunoSEQ multiplex PCR; the TCRdb copy retains only in-frame clones and omits some. This table has roughly 120,000 clones, around nine tenths appearing once. What was sequenced was peripheral blood. These TCRs come from a man in his sixties with COVID-19, enrolled during active disease.

The chain uses TRBV5-6 and TRBJ2-7; 8 bases match TRBD1. CDR3 size: 13 residues. Losses at the gene ends were 4 bases for V and 6 bases for J; bases not matched to a gene: 6. Per the germline V gene, CDR1 is SGHDT and CDR2 is YYEEEE. For the CDR3, the DNA is TGTGCCAGCAGCCTGGGACAGGTCCTCGAGCAGTACTTC. Protein sequence: CASSLGQVLEQYF. Looking up the rest from reference TRBV5-6 and TRBJ2-7 gives the full variable domain: DAGVTQSPTHLIKTRGQQVTLRCSPKSGHDTVSWYQQALGQGPQFIFQYYEEEERQRGNFPDRFSGHQFPNYSSELNVNALLLGDSALYLCASSLGQVLEQYFGPGTRLTVT.

The rearrangement links TRBV2 to TRBJ2-2, with D perhaps matching TRBD2 (6 bases). Trimming shortened V by 6 bases and J by 1 base, and 9 bases separated the two germline ends. The CDR3 is 14 amino acids. Germline assignment: CDR1 SNHLY and CDR2 FYNNEI. The CDR3 protein is CASRETRNTGELFF. In DNA, the CDR3 is TGTGCCAGCAGAGAGACTAGGAACACCGGGGAGCTGTTTTTT.

The J gene is TRBJ1-1, the V gene TRBV6-5; D gene ambiguous. Trimming cost V 2 bases and J 2 bases, with 3 bases left between them. The CDR3 runs to 12 residues. Germline V CDR1 and CDR2: MNHEY, SVGAGI. CDR3 sequence: CASSYQNTEAFF. The CDR3 nucleotides are TGTGCCAGCAGTTACCAAAACACTGAAGCTTTCTTT.

This chain links TRBV27 with TRBJ2-7; D not resolved. V lost 0 bases and J lost 3, with 3 bases in between. This CDR3 has 12 residues. Germline lookup yields CDR1 MNHEY and CDR2 SMNVEV (reference sequence). In nucleotides, the CDR3 is TGTGCCAGCAGTTTATCCGGCTACGAGCAGTACTTC. Residues: CASSLSGYEQYF.

The chain combines TRBV4-1 with TRBJ2-3; 15 positions agree with TRBD2. The CDR3 totals 16 residues. The germline gives CDR1 MGHRA, CDR2 YSYEKL. Trimming cost V 3 bases and J 6 bases; bases outside gene matches: 4. CDR3 sequence: CASSHTGLAGGDTQYF. In DNA, the CDR3 is TGCGCCAGCAGCCACACTGGACTAGCGGGGGGGGATACGCAGTATTTT.

V and J are TRBV7-3 and TRBJ1-1; 9 bases are shared with TRBD1. Germline lookup yields CDR1 SGHTA and CDR2 FQGTGA. The CDR3 covers 14 residues. After removal of 5 bases from V and 4 bases from J, the junction contained 5 bases not matched to a gene. The CDR3 DNA is TGTGCCAGCAGCCCAGGACAGGGGAGCACTGAAGCTTTCTTT. This encodes CASSPGQGSTEAFF. The whole variable domain, remainder taken from reference TRBV7-3 and TRBJ1-1, is GAGVSQTPSNKVTEKGKYVELRCDPISGHTALYWYRQSLGQGPEFLIYFQGTGAADDSGLPNDRFFAVRPEGSVSTLKIQRTERGDSAVYLCASSPGQGSTEAFFGQGTRLTVV.

V gene TRBV7-8 combines with J gene TRBJ2-7; D not certain. V shed 2 bases and J shed 4 bases, with 6 bases lying between them. CDR3 length: 12 amino acids. Germline lookup yields CDR1 SGHVS and CDR2 FQNEAQ. Written as DNA, the CDR3 is TGTGCCAGCAGCTTAACAGAATACGAGCAGTACTTC. Its protein product is CASSLTEYEQYF.

The chain couples TRBV9 to TRBJ2-3; TRBD2 matches at 9 bases. The CDR3 has 17 amino acids. Trimming removed 0 bases from V and 2 bases from J; junction bases left unmatched: 7. The germline gives CDR1 SGDLS, CDR2 YYNGEE. In nucleotides, the CDR3 is TGTGCCAGCAGCGTAGCGGGCGGGAGGGGGACCACAGATACGCAGTATTTT. This gives the protein CASSVAGGRGTTDTQYF. Using reference TRBV9 and TRBJ2-3 for the parts outside the CDR3, the full variable domain is DSGVTQTPKHLITATGQRVTLRCSPRSGDLSVYWYQQSLDQGLQFLIQYYNGEERAKGNILERFSAQQFPDLHSELNLSSLELGDSALYFCASSVAGGRGTTDTQYFGPGTRLTVL.

This clone is a singleton in its sample. The gene calls are TRBV29-1 and TRBJ2-7; no reliable D call. The CDR3 spans 11 residues. CDR1 and CDR2 from the germline V gene are SQVTM and ANQGSEA. V was cut by 4 bases and J by 1 base, with 5 bases left in between. The CDR3 loop is CSVARSYEQYF. The DNA for the CDR3 is TGCAGCGTTGCCCGGTCCTACGAGCAGTACTTC.

V gene TRBV27 combines with J gene TRBJ2-3, with D possibly being TRBD1 (6 bases). CDR1 and CDR2 (germline): MNHEY, SMNVEV (reference sequence). CDR3 length: 13 residues. Trimming removed 2 bases from V and 3 bases from J, with 6 bases in between. CDR3 in amino acids: CASSLGTTDTQYF. In DNA form, the CDR3 reads TGTGCCAGCAGTTTAGGGACAACAGATACGCAGTATTTT.

The chain couples TRBV11-2 to TRBJ2-2; possibly TRBD2 for D (6 bases). Germline assignment: CDR1 SGHAT and CDR2 FQNNGV. Trimming took off 0 bases at V and 2 bases at J, with 10 bases between the two ends. The CDR3 spans 16 residues. The CDR3 DNA sequence: TGTGCCAGCAGCTTAGATAGTAGCGGTAACACCGGGGAGCTGTTTTTT. It is translated as CASSLDSSGNTGELFF.

The chain employs TRBV7-3 and TRBJ2-3; TRBD1 matches 8 bases. From germline, CDR1 is SGHTA and CDR2 FQGTGA. The J segment lost 3 bases and the V segment lost 5 bases, leaving 4 bases of the junction unmatched. This CDR3 is 14 amino acids long. The CDR3 here is CASSPGQGTDTQYF. The CDR3 DNA is TGTGCCAGCAGCCCTGGACAGGGTACAGATACGCAGTATTTT.

This sequence joins TRBV7-9 and TRBJ2-3; D might be TRBD1 (6 bases). V was pared by 2 bases and J by 5 bases, with 11 bases between. The CDR3 has 14 amino acids. CDR1 and CDR2 from the germline V gene are SEHNR and FQNEAQ (reference sequence). The CDR3 bases are TGTGCCAGCAGCTTAACGAGGGACAAAGATACGCAGTATTTT. It translates to CASSLTRDKDTQYF.

V and J are TRBV27 and TRBJ2-2; D perhaps matches TRBD1 (6 bases). The CDR3 is 14 amino acids. Germline lookup yields CDR1 MNHEY and CDR2 SMNVEV (reference sequence). V lost 4 bases to trimming and J lost 4 bases, with 10 bases between them. The CDR3, as DNA: TGTGCCAGCAGTTGGGCAGGGGTCACCGGGGAGCTGTTTTTT. Amino acids: CASSWAGVTGELFF.

This clone occurred once. The chain links TRBV7-6 to TRBJ2-5, with D possibly matching TRBD1 (5 bases). The V gene's germline CDR1 is SGHVS and CDR2 FNYEAQ. The CDR3 has 18 residues. The ends were cut back, 4 bases at V and 1 base at J, with 22 bases in the middle. The DNA for the CDR3 is TGTGCCAGCAGCTCCTGGGGCATTTCTAACGATCTCCAAGAGACCCAGTACTTC. It is translated as CASSSWGISNDLQETQYF.

V usage is TRBV30 and J usage is TRBJ2-7; TRBD1 agrees at 9 bases. Germline CDR1 is GTSNPN and CDR2 is SVGIG (reference sequence). Trimming cost V 5 bases and J 6 bases; bases outside gene matches: 5. The CDR3 is 12 residues long. The CDR3 loop reads CAWEGTGFEQYF. The CDR3 region has the DNA TGTGCCTGGGAAGGGACAGGGTTCGAGCAGTACTTC.

This rearrangement joins TRBV6-5 to TRBJ1-1; D might be TRBD1 (6 bases). Trimming took 6 bases from V and 5 from J, leaving 16 bases between them. Germline CDR1 is MNHEY and CDR2 is SVGAGI. CDR3 length: 14 residues. This CDR3 is CASRGGGASTEAFF. As DNA, the CDR3 is TGTGCCAGCAGGGGCGGGGGGGCGAGTACTGAAGCTTTCTTT.

This clone has only one observation. This chain links TRBV5-1 with TRBJ1-2; a weak D match, TRBD1 (6 bases). CDR1 and CDR2 (germline): SGHRS, YFSETQ. CDR3 size: 14 residues. Trimming shortened V by 2 bases and J by 3 bases, and 11 bases separated the two germline ends. The CDR3 spells CASSFGTQDYGYTF. The CDR3 DNA reads TGCGCCAGCAGCTTTGGGACACAAGACTATGGCTACACCTTC.

The chain links TRBV19 to TRBJ1-5, with 11 bases matching TRBD1. The J segment lost 4 bases and the V segment lost 5 bases, leaving 10 bases of the junction unmatched. The CDR3 is 17 amino acids. Germline lookup yields CDR1 LNHDA and CDR2 SQIVND (reference sequence). The CDR3 coding sequence is TGTGCCAGTAGTCTCCAAGGGACAGGGGGTGGTAATCAGCCCCAGCATTTT. This encodes CASSLQGTGGGNQPQHF.

The chain carries TRBV6-5 and TRBJ1-2, with unresolved D. Trimming left V 5 bases short and J 5 bases short, with 18 bases between. Germline V gives CDR1 MNHEY, CDR2 SVGAGI. This CDR3 is 15 amino acids long. The CDR3 DNA follows: TGTGCCAGCAGTAACGGAGACTCGGGAACGTATGGCTACACCTTC. Its translation is CASSNGDSGTYGYTF.

J is TRBJ2-5 and V is TRBV28, with 8 bases identical to TRBD1. The CDR3 length is 13 residues. The V segment lost 7 bases and the J segment 5 bases; nucleotides outside the gene matches: 6. The germline CDR1 and CDR2 sequences are MDHEN and SYDVKM. CDR3 sequence reads: CASTSGGAETQYF. CDR3 sequence (DNA): TGTGCCAGCACCTCAGGGGGCGCGGAGACCCAGTACTTC.

On this clone: Distinct nucleotide sequences in the sample also encode this CDR3. J is TRBJ2-2 and V is TRBV7-3; no definite D call. Germline V gene sequence: CDR1 SGHTA, CDR2 FQGTGA. The V gene lost 1 base and the J gene lost 0 bases, with 6 bases spanning the gap. The CDR3 consists of 15 residues. Written as DNA, the CDR3 is TGTGCCAGCAGCTTAAATTCTCCGAACACCGGGGAGCTGTTTTTT. As protein: CASSLNSPNTGELFF.

The genes are TRBV7-9 and TRBJ2-3, with 13 bases lining up with TRBD2. With 5 bases clipped from V and 3 bases from J, the junction kept 5 bases outside the gene matches. CDR1 and CDR2 from the germline V gene are SEHNR and FQNEAQ (reference sequence). The CDR3 loop spans 16 amino acids. In DNA, the CDR3 is TGTGCCAGCAGCCTACTAGCGGGAGGGGGAACAGATACGCAGTATTTT. Encoded protein: CASSLLAGGGTDTQYF.

The V gene is TRBV28, the J gene TRBJ1-1; D possibly corresponds to TRBD1 (6 bases). V was shortened by 4 bases and J by 3 bases, with 15 bases between the two germline ends. This CDR3 comprises 15 residues. Germline V gene sequence: CDR1 MDHEN, CDR2 SYDVKM. For the CDR3, the DNA is TGTGCCAGCAGTTCCAGGGGCAGTGTCGACACTGAAGCTTTCTTT. Encoded protein: CASSSRGSVDTEAFF. The full variable domain, rest sourced from reference TRBV28 and TRBJ1-1, is DVKVTQSSRYLVKRTGEKVFLECVQDMDHENMFWYRQDPGLGLRLIYFSYDVKMKEKGDIPEGYSVSREKKERFSLILESASTNQTSMYLCASSSRGSVDTEAFFGQGTRLTVV.

This chain joins TRBV3-1 (or the pseudogene TRBV3-2) and TRBJ1-1; TRBD1 might be the D (5 bases). Trimming shortened V by 7 bases and J by 5 bases, and 17 bases separated the two germline ends. CDR3 length: 14 amino acids. Looked up from germline, CDR1 is LGHDT and CDR2 is YNNKEL (reference sequence). CDR3 protein: CASTRGWGETEAFF. The DNA of the CDR3 is TGTGCCAGCACCCGTGGGTGGGGGGAGACTGAAGCTTTCTTT.